Each of the 29 T cell receptor beta chains below was sequenced from the same sample in a study of CD8+ T cells in alopecia areata (dated by TCRdb to the late 2010s). In light of the paper, this sample's time point label describes: baseline before oral tofacitinib. Library generation was performed with the immunoSEQ multiplex PCR assay. RNA was extracted from all samples and reverse transcribed into cDNA, which served as template for TCR sequencing. TCRdb's version of the immuneACCESS table is confined to in-frame rearrangements and falls short of the full clone set. An unresolved V gene accounts for under half of the shortfall where checked; the remainder is of unknown origin. The sample profile shows around 160,000 clones; about 90% of them were found once. Roughly 16% of the sample is in the top ten clones. The source material was CD8+ T cells sorted from blood, sampled at week 0. The receptors were sampled from a human donor with alopecia areata.

The chain uses TRBV6-5 and TRBJ1-1, with unresolved D. The V gene lost 6 bases and the J gene lost 0 bases, with 11 bases spanning the gap. The CDR3 spans 14 residues. CDR1 is MNHEY, CDR2 SVGAGI, per germline. In DNA form, the CDR3 reads TGTGCCAGCAGCTGGCGGGTATTGAACACTGAAGCTTTCTTT. It yields the protein CASSWRVLNTEAFF.

This rearrangement joins TRBV10-3 to TRBJ1-1; possibly TRBD1 for D (5 bases). Trimming stripped 3 bases from V and 2 bases from J, with 13 bases between. The CDR3 consists of 15 residues. From germline, CDR1 is ENHRY and CDR2 SYGVKD. CDR3 sequence (DNA): TGTGCCATCAGTGATGTGGGGCGCGAAAACACTGAAGCTTTCTTT. Translating it yields CAISDVGRENTEAFF.

V is TRBV11-2 and J is TRBJ2-7, with a weak D call TRBD1 (6 bases). The V gene lost 0 bases and the J gene lost 2 bases, with 14 bases spanning the gap. This CDR3 spans 16 amino acids. Germline assignment: CDR1 SGHAT and CDR2 FQNNGV. The CDR3, as DNA: TGTGCCAGCAGCTTAGATCCAGGGGCAAGAACCTACGAGCAGTACTTC. Translating gives CASSLDPGARTYEQYF.

This chain connects TRBV5-4 to TRBJ2-1; 8 nucleotides align to TRBD1. The CDR3 loop spans 15 amino acids. The germline gives CDR1 SGHNT, CDR2 YYREEE (reference sequence). After removal of 7 bases from V and 2 bases from J, the junction contained 8 bases not matched to a gene. The CDR3 DNA is TGTGCCAGCGCCACGGGGACAGGAACCTACAATGAGCAGTTCTTC. Encoded protein: CASATGTGTYNEQFF.

The chain combines TRBV6-6 with TRBJ2-1, with TRBD1 matching over 7 bases. Germline values: CDR1 MNHNY, CDR2 SVGAGI (reference sequence). Germline trimming cut 6 bases from V and 8 bases from J; bases unmatched to any gene: 4. The CDR3 has 12 residues. The CDR3 loop is CASSSQGDEQFF. CDR3 nucleotide sequence: TGTGCCAGCAGCTCCCAGGGGGATGAGCAGTTCTTC.

The gene calls are TRBV19 and TRBJ1-5, with D unclear. The CDR3 has 14 amino acids. The germline CDR1 and CDR2 sequences are LNHDA and SQIVND (reference sequence). Trimming shortened V by 3 bases and J by 3 bases, and 9 bases separated the two germline ends. Here the CDR3 DNA reads TGTGCCAGTAGTATCTTCAGGAACAATCAGCCCCAGCATTTT. Translation: CASSIFRNNQPQHF.

The rearrangement joins TRBV5-1 to TRBJ2-3; no clear D gene. Germline lookup yields CDR1 SGHRS and CDR2 YFSETQ. Trimming left V 5 bases short and J 2 bases short, with 21 bases between. This CDR3 contains 17 residues. The CDR3 DNA reads TGCGCCAGCAGTTGTTTATCGCAGAACAGATACACAGATACGCAGTATTTT. Its translation: CASSCLSQNRYTDTQYF.

The chain is built from TRBV2 and TRBJ2-1; either TRBD1 or TRBD2 may supply D (5 bases each). The CDR3 totals 12 residues. The germline V gene has CDR1 SNHLY and CDR2 FYNNEI. Trimming cost V 7 bases and J 6 bases, with 10 bases left between them. CDR3 sequence reads: CASKGRVNEQFF. The CDR3 DNA reads TGTGCCAGCAAGGGGCGGGTCAATGAGCAGTTCTTC. Filled out from reference TRBV2 and TRBJ2-1, the complete variable domain reads EPEVTQTPSHQVTQMGQEVILRCVPISNHLYFYWYRQILGQKVEFLVSFYNNEISEKSEIFDDQFSVERPDGSNFTLKIRSTKLEDSAMYFCASKGRVNEQFFGPGTRLTVL.

V gene TRBV7-9 combines with J gene TRBJ2-7; no reliable D call. The germline V gene has CDR1 SEHNR and CDR2 FQNEAQ (reference sequence). The ends were cut back, 1 base at V and 4 bases at J, with 11 bases in the middle. This CDR3 has 14 amino acids. DNA of the CDR3: TGTGCCAGCAGCTTAGAAGGTAATCGGTACGAGCAGTACTTC. Protein: CASSLEGNRYEQYF.

Here the CDR3 reads CAWSPGGRETQYF. DNA of the CDR3: TGTGCCTGGAGTCCGGGGGGGCGAGAGACCCAGTACTTC. This rearrangement joins TRBV30 to TRBJ2-5; the match to TRBD2 covers 8 bases. Per germline, CDR1 GTSNPN and CDR2 SVGIG (reference sequence). This CDR3 is built from 13 residues. The junction had 3 bases not matched to a gene; V was cut back by 2 bases and J by 4 bases.

V usage is TRBV15 and J usage is TRBJ1-1; possible D gene TRBD1, 6 bases. Looked up from germline, CDR1 is LNHNV and CDR2 is YYDKDF (reference sequence). The CDR3 is made up of 15 amino acids. Trimming removed 2 bases from V and 1 base from J, with 11 bases in between. CDR3 in DNA: TGTGCCACCAGCAGACCCTGGACAGCGAACACTGAAGCTTTCTTT. Translating gives CATSRPWTANTEAFF. Supplemented by reference TRBV15 and TRBJ1-1, the full variable domain reads DAMVIQNPRYQVTQFGKPVTLSCSQTLNHNVMYWYQQKSSQAPKLLFHYYDKDFNNEADTPDNFQSRRPNTSFCFLDIRSPGLGDTAMYLCATSRPWTANTEAFFGQGTRLTVV.

The rearrangement joins TRBV7-6 to TRBJ2-7; 10 bases agree with TRBD1. The CDR3 is made up of 15 amino acids. Germline lookup yields CDR1 SGHVS and CDR2 FNYEAQ. V lost 5 bases to trimming and J lost 2 bases; unmatched junction nucleotides: 6. The CDR3 DNA is TGTGCCAGCAGCCTAAGGACAGGGGGGGCCTACGAGCAGTACTTC. Its protein product is CASSLRTGGAYEQYF.

This clone has a single count. V and J are TRBV4-1 and TRBJ2-7; D might be TRBD1 (6 bases). The CDR3 is 18 amino acids. Germline values: CDR1 MGHRA, CDR2 YSYEKL. V gave up 5 bases and J gave up 1 base, with 24 bases separating them. In DNA form, the CDR3 reads TGCGCCAGCAGCTACCAGGCCACACAGGGAACCGATTCCTACGAGCAGTACTTC. Protein: CASSYQATQGTDSYEQYF.

As to this clone: Other DNA sequences in this specimen translate into the identical CDR3. The chain uses TRBV27 and TRBJ2-7; unclear D gene. The V gene lost 2 bases and the J gene lost 2 bases, with 7 bases spanning the gap. Germline assignment: CDR1 MNHEY and CDR2 SMNVEV (reference sequence). The CDR3 is made up of 13 amino acids. CDR3 residues: CASSLGRTYEQYF. CDR3 nucleotides: TGTGCCAGCAGTTTAGGGCGGACCTACGAGCAGTACTTC.

The chain combines TRBV29-1 with TRBJ1-2; tentative D call: TRBD1 (6 bases). The CDR3 has 12 residues. CDR1 is SQVTM, CDR2 ANQGSEA, per germline. Between the trimmed V and J ends, which lost 4 bases and 5 bases, there was a span of 11 bases. In DNA form, the CDR3 reads TGCAGCGTTGCCGTCAGGGGTTATGGCTACACCTTC. Translated, it gives CSVAVRGYGYTF. Full variable domain (rest looked up from reference TRBV29-1 and TRBJ1-2): SAVISQKPSRDICQRGTSLTIQCQVDSQVTMMFWYRQQPGQSLTLIATANQGSEATYESGFVIDKFPISRPNLTFSTLTVSNMSPEDSSIYLCSVAVRGYGYTFGSGTRLTVV.

The chain carries TRBV9 and TRBJ2-1, with a weak D call TRBD2 (6 bases). Germline assignment: CDR1 SGDLS and CDR2 YYNGEE. V gave up 0 bases and J gave up 8 bases, with 15 bases separating them. The CDR3 extends over 15 amino acids. In DNA, the CDR3 is TGTGCCAGCAGCGTAGTCGCGGGGCGCGGGCATGAGCAGTTCTTC. Translation: CASSVVAGRGHEQFF. The variable domain in full, with the rest retrieved from reference TRBV9 and TRBJ2-1, is DSGVTQTPKHLITATGQRVTLRCSPRSGDLSVYWYQQSLDQGLQFLIQYYNGEERAKGNILERFSAQQFPDLHSELNLSSLELGDSALYFCASSVVAGRGHEQFFGPGTRLTVL.

V is TRBV6-6 and J is TRBJ1-2; no clear D. The V end lost 7 bases, the J end lost 4 bases, and 19 bases lay between the germline ends. The CDR3 contains 15 residues. Germline CDR1 MNHNY, CDR2 SVGAGI (reference sequence). CDR3: CASTQRRKAPYGYTF. For the CDR3, the DNA is TGTGCCAGCACCCAAAGACGGAAAGCCCCCTATGGCTACACCTTC.

The chain carries TRBV2 and TRBJ2-5; 9 nucleotides align to TRBD1. Near its end, the DNA agrees better with TRBJ2-7, so the J call may be wrong. Germline CDR1 is SNHLY and CDR2 is FYNNEI. This CDR3 region has 15 residues. The CDR3 here is CASLDPGDRDHEQYF. CDR3 DNA sequence: TGTGCCAGCCTTGACCCAGGGGACAGGGACCACGAGCAGTACTTC.

The rearrangement uses TRBV19 and TRBJ2-7; no firm D call. The V and J ends lost 3 bases and 2 bases respectively, with 8 bases between them. This CDR3 is built from 13 residues. The germline V gene has CDR1 LNHDA and CDR2 SQIVND (reference sequence). This CDR3 reads CASSIGPTYEQYF. DNA of the CDR3: TGTGCCAGTAGTATTGGGCCTACCTACGAGCAGTACTTC.

The rearrangement uses TRBV29-1 and TRBJ2-5; 12 bases match TRBD2. TRBJ2-7 explains the end of the DNA better; the J call may be wrong. This CDR3 is built from 13 residues. Germline V gene lookup returns CDR1 SQVTM and CDR2 ANQGSEA. The DNA of the CDR3 is TGCAGCGTCGGACTAGCGGGAACCTACGAGCAGTACTTC. Its protein is CSVGLAGTYEQYF.

Concerning this clone itself: This sample also contains other DNA sequences that code for the same CDR3. This chain joins TRBV12-5 and TRBJ2-3, with no clear D. Germline-derived CDR1 and CDR2 are LGHNT and FRNRAP. Trimming removed 9 bases from V and 6 bases from J, with 4 bases in between. The CDR3 covers 9 residues. Written as DNA, the CDR3 is TGTGCTAGCGGGGATACGCAGTATTTT. It specifies CASGDTQYF.

This sequence joins TRBV9 and TRBJ2-2; 10 nucleotides agree with TRBD2. This CDR3 comprises 16 residues. V lost 3 bases, J lost 1 base, and 3 bases stayed unmatched. CDR1 SGDLS and CDR2 YYNGEE come from the germline V gene. The CDR3 is CASSGSGGKNTGELFF. The CDR3 nucleotides are TGTGCCAGCAGCGGTAGCGGGGGGAAGAACACCGGGGAGCTGTTTTTT.

The rearrangement joins TRBV9 to TRBJ2-1, with TRBD2 matching over 15 bases. The CDR3 runs 16 residues. With V trimmed by 3 bases and J by 6 bases, 4 bases remained unmatched. CDR1 is SGDLS, CDR2 YYNGEE, per germline. The CDR3 here is CASSALGLAGGNEQFF. The CDR3 DNA reads TGTGCCAGCAGCGCGCTGGGACTAGCGGGAGGCAATGAGCAGTTCTTC.

V gene TRBV4-1 combines with J gene TRBJ1-1, with D unclear. The CDR3 runs to 14 residues. The V end lost 2 bases, the J end lost 2 bases, and 9 bases lay between the germline ends. Germline V gene data show CDR1 as MGHRA and CDR2 as YSYEKL. In DNA, the CDR3 is TGCGCCAGCAGCCAATCGGTAACCAACACTGAAGCTTTCTTT. Translated, it gives CASSQSVTNTEAFF.

This chain links TRBV11-2 with TRBJ2-7, with D unclear. With 2 bases removed from V and 3 bases from J, the gap between germline ends came to 14 bases. The germline V gene has CDR1 SGHAT and CDR2 FQNNGV. This CDR3 has 15 amino acids. DNA for the CDR3: TGTGCCAGCAGCTTAATAAGCGACATCCTCTACGAGCAGTACTTC. It encodes CASSLISDILYEQYF.

J is TRBJ1-2 and V is TRBV27; 7 nucleotides line up with TRBD1. The CDR3 has 13 amino acids. CDR1 and CDR2 from the germline V gene are MNHEY and SMNVEV (reference sequence). Losses at the gene ends were 5 bases for V and 6 bases for J; bases not matched to a gene: 6. CDR3 amino acids: CASSPGGFNGYTF. CDR3 bases: TGTGCCAGCAGTCCAGGGGGTTTCAATGGCTACACCTTC.

The chain employs TRBV6-6 and TRBJ2-1; D unresolved. V dropped 0 bases and J dropped 5 bases, with 8 bases sitting between them. This CDR3 contains 14 residues. CDR1 is MNHNY and CDR2 is SVGAGI in the germline V gene (reference sequence). CDR3 protein: CASSYSTPNNEQFF. The DNA for the CDR3 is TGTGCCAGCAGTTACTCGACACCTAACAATGAGCAGTTCTTC.

This chain links TRBV7-9 with TRBJ1-1; D unclear. The V and J ends lost 0 bases and 1 base respectively, with 9 bases between them. The CDR3 consists of 15 residues. Germline CDR1 SEHNR, CDR2 FQNEAQ (reference sequence). This chain's CDR3 is CASSLAATGNTEAFF. The DNA for the CDR3 is TGTGCCAGCAGCTTAGCAGCAACGGGGAACACTGAAGCTTTCTTT.

J is TRBJ2-3 and V is TRBV19; 9 nucleotides align to TRBD2. Unmatched junction bases numbered 7, after V lost 6 bases and J lost 6 bases. The CDR3 totals 14 residues. CDR1 and CDR2 from the germline V gene are LNHDA and SQIVND (reference sequence). CDR3 sequence (DNA): TGTGCCAGTAGCCCACTAGCGGGCCTTGATACGCAGTATTTT. Protein sequence: CASSPLAGLDTQYF.